This is a list of T cell receptor beta chains from one sample in a study of T cells in Graves' hyperthyroidism and ophthalmopathy. TCRdb fed the multiplex PCR reads into MiXCR, producing one record per CDR3 protein. The table shows a few hundred thousand distinct CDR3 sequences, with just over 45% occurring only once. Sequencing was carried out using peripheral blood or thyroid tissue (not recorded which). The receptors were sampled from an adult woman with Graves' disease, either hyperthyroidism or ophthalmopathy (not recorded which). Each CDR3 is given without its conserved first and last residue. Part of the rows lack a size; the others show once, few, many or a class for expanded clones.

v_gene	abundance	j_gene	CDR3aa
TRBV7-6	-	TRBJ1-2	ASTRSGGYT
TRBV9	few	TRBJ1-2	ASSGSRDGGLYGYT
TRBV28	-	TRBJ2-5	ASSAWGRADETQY
TRBV15	few	TRBJ2-7	ATSREGQYYEQY
TRBV19	-	TRBJ2-2	ASRVIANTGELF
TRBV12-3/TRBV12-4	-	TRBJ2-7	ASRRWGPYEQY
TRBV2	many	TRBJ2-7	ASSQGQVASLYEQY
TRBV5-1	many	TRBJ1-5	ASSLGGDQPQH
TRBV7-6	many	TRBJ2-5	ASSLEGGELVTQY
TRBV6-5	many	TRBJ1-6	ASSYGGLSPLH
TRBV5-5	many	TRBJ1-5	ASSAQGGSQPQH